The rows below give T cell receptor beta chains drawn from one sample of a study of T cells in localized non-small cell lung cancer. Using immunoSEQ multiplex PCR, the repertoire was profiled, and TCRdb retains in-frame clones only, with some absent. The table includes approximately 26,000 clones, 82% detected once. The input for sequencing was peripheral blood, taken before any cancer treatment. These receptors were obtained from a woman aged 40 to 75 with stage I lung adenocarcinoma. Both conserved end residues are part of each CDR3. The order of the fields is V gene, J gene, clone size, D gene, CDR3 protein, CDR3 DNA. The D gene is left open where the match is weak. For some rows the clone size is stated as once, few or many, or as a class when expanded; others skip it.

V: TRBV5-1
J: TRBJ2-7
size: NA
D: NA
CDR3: CASSPLGGGHEQYF
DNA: TGCGCCAGCAGCCCCTTAGGGGGGGGCCACGAGCAGTACTTC

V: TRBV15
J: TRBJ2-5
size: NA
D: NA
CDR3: CATSRGDLEPQYF
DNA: TGTGCCACCAGCAGGGGAGACCTCGAGCCCCAGTACTTC

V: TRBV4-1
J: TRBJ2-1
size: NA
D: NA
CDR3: CASSQVYGASDEQFF
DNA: TGCGCCAGCAGCCAAGTGTATGGGGCCAGCGATGAGCAGTTCTTC

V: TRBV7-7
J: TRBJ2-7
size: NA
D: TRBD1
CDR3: CASSLRDRETSYEQYF
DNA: TGTGCCAGCAGCCTCCGGGACAGGGAAACCTCCTACGAGCAGTACTTC

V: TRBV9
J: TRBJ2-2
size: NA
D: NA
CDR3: CASSVVGNLDTGELFF
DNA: TGTGCCAGCAGCGTAGTTGGGAACCTGGACACCGGGGAGCTGTTTTTT

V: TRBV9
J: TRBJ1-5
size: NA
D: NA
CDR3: CASSVEGDGQPQHF
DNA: TGTGCCAGCAGCGTAGAAGGGGACGGGCAGCCCCAGCATTTT

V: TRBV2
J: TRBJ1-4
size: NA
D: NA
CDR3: CASRDTTTNEKLFF
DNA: TGTGCCAGCAGAGACACCACAACTAATGAAAAACTGTTTTTT

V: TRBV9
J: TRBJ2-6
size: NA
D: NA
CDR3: CASSSYARGANVLTF
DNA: TGTGCCAGCAGCTCATACGCCCGGGGGGCCAACGTCCTGACTTTC

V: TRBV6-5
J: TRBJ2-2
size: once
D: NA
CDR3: CASSSGNTGELFF
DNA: TGTGCCAGCAGTTCAGGAAACACCGGGGAGCTGTTTTTT

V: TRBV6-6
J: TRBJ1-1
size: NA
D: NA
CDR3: CASSPRGERVNTEAFF
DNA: TGTGCCAGCAGTCCCCGGGGGGAGAGAGTGAACACTGAAGCTTTCTTT

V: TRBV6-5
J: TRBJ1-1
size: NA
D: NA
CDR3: CASVTSRQAFF
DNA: TGTGCCAGCGTCACTTCACGGCAGGCTTTCTTT

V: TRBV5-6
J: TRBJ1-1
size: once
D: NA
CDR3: CASRRVTGNTEAFF
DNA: TGTGCCAGCAGGCGTGTAACGGGGAACACTGAAGCTTTCTTT

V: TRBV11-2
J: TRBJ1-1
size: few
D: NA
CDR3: CASSSLWGRNTEAFF
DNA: TGTGCCAGCAGTTCTCTTTGGGGGAGGAACACTGAAGCTTTCTTT

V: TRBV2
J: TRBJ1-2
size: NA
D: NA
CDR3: CASSEGGRYYGYTF
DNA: TGTGCCAGCAGTGAAGGGGGTCGATACTATGGCTACACCTTC

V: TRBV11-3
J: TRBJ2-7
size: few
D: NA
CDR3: CASSFDVYEQYF
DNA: TGTGCCAGCAGCTTTGATGTCTACGAGCAGTACTTC

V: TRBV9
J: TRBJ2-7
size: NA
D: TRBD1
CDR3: CASSGRDSSYEQYF
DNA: TGTGCCAGCAGCGGCCGGGACAGTTCCTACGAGCAGTACTTC

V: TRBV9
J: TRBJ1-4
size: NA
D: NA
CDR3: CASSPPGGEGEKLFF
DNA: TGTGCCAGCAGCCCCCCGGGGGGCGAGGGTGAAAAACTGTTTTTT

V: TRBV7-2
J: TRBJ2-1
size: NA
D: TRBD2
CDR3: CASSPRLAGVYEQFF
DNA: TGTGCCAGCAGCCCCCGACTAGCGGGGGTGTATGAGCAGTTCTTC

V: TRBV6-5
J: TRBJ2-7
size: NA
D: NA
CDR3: CASSFLTGTGEQYF
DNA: TGTGCCAGCAGTTTTTTAACCGGAACAGGGGAGCAGTACTTC

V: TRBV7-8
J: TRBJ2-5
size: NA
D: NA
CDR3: CASSEGTQYF
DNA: TGTGCCAGCAGCGAGGGGACCCAGTACTTC

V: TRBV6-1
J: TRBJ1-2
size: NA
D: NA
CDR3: CASRRQATHGYTF
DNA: TGTGCCAGCAGAAGGCAGGCTACCCATGGCTACACCTTC

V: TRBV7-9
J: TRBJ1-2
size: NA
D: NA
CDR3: CASSFVLPVRNYTF
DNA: TGTGCCAGCAGCTTTGTCTTGCCAGTAAGGAACTACACCTTC

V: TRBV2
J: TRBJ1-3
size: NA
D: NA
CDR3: CASLLTNSGNTIYF
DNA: TGTGCCAGCCTCCTTACAAACTCTGGAAACACCATATATTTT

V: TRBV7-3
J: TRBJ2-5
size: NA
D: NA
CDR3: CASSSTGTLGETQYF
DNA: TGTGCCAGCAGCTCCACCGGGACACTGGGGGAGACCCAGTACTTC

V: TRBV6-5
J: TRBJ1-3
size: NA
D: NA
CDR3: CASRPGQGNTIYF
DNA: TGTGCCAGCAGGCCCGGACAGGGAAACACCATATATTTT

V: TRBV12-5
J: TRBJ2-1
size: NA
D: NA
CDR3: CASGLKYEQFF
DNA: TGTGCTAGTGGTTTGAAGTATGAGCAGTTCTTC

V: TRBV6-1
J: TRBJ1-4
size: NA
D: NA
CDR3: CASSLQSNNEKLFF
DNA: TGTGCCAGCAGTTTGCAGTCTAATAATGAAAAACTGTTTTTT